Listed here are 24 T cell receptor beta chains from one sample, sequenced in a study of CD8+ T cells in alopecia areata. Treatment: oral pan-JAK inhibitor, 5-10 mg twice daily. Investigators isolated RNA and reverse transcribed it into cDNA to act as the sequencing template. Data came from immunoSEQ multiplex PCR; TCRdb stores just in-frame clones and leaves some out. The sample yields 110,000 to 150,000 clones, around 50% seen once. Material: CD8+ T cells sorted from blood, obtained at week 4, from a patient treated with tofacitinib. The receptor set was obtained from a human donor with alopecia areata.

This clone was counted a few times. The V gene is TRBV6-5, the J gene TRBJ2-1; maybe TRBD1 (6 bases). The CDR3 runs to 13 residues. Germline CDR1 is MNHEY and CDR2 is SVGAGI. The ends were cut back, 8 bases at V and 0 bases at J, with 8 bases in the middle. This chain's CDR3 is CASGGLSYNEQFF. The CDR3 DNA sequence: TGTGCCAGCGGGGGCCTCTCCTACAATGAGCAGTTCTTC.

This chain joins TRBV13 and TRBJ2-4, with 12 bases that match TRBD2. The CDR3 is made up of 15 amino acids. Germline assignment: CDR1 PRHDT and CDR2 FYEKMQ (reference sequence). J gave up 9 bases and V 5 bases, and 8 bases lay outside the gene matches. As DNA, the CDR3 is TGTGCCAGCAGCACCGCTAGCGGGGGGGCCGCCATTCAGTACTTC. Translated: CASSTASGGAAIQYF.

This chain joins TRBV30 and TRBJ2-2; no definite D call. The CDR3 consists of 14 residues. Trimming took 0 bases from V and 3 from J, leaving 8 bases between them. CDR1 and CDR2 from the germline V gene are GTSNPN and SVGIG (reference sequence). The CDR3 DNA is TGTGCCTGGAGTGTAGGGCCGGACACCGGGGAGCTGTTTTTT. Its translation is CAWSVGPDTGELFF.

A word on this clone: This specimen includes other DNA sequences encoding the same CDR3. This chain uses TRBV29-1 with TRBJ1-1, with unresolved D. Per the germline V gene, CDR1 is SQVTM and CDR2 is ANQGSEA. V was pared by 6 bases and J by 3 bases, with 5 bases between. This CDR3 contains 10 residues. CDR3 sequence (DNA): TGCAGCGTGGAATACACTGAAGCTTTCTTT. Protein product: CSVEYTEAFF.

This clone was counted only a few times. As DNA, the CDR3 is TGTGCCAGTAGCTCAGGGGGTGGCTACACCTTC. Its translation is CASSSGGGYTF. This chain joins TRBV19 and TRBJ1-2, with TRBD1 matching over 7 bases. V gave up 6 bases and J gave up 7 bases; unmatched junction bases: 2. The CDR3 has 11 residues. CDR1 and CDR2 from the germline V gene are LNHDA and SQIVND (reference sequence).

This rearrangement joins TRBV6-5 to TRBJ2-7; no clear D. CDR1 MNHEY and CDR2 SVGAGI come from the germline V gene. This CDR3 is built from 13 residues. The V and J ends lost 0 bases and 6 bases respectively, with 9 bases between them. CDR3 in DNA: TGTGCCAGCAGTTACTCCGCGCCTTTCGAGCAGTACTTC. It translates to CASSYSAPFEQYF.

This clone showed up just once. The gene calls are TRBV13 and TRBJ1-2; D possibly corresponds to TRBD1 (5 bases). Germline-derived CDR1 and CDR2 are PRHDT and FYEKMQ (reference sequence). Trimming removed 5 bases from V and 4 bases from J, with 17 bases in between. The CDR3 runs to 15 residues. CDR3 protein: CASSPPRGLGYGYTF. CDR3 DNA: TGTGCCAGCAGCCCACCTAGGGGTCTTGGCTATGGCTACACCTTC.

The chain employs TRBV5-6 and TRBJ2-7, with 7 bases identical to TRBD1. Trimming cost V 6 bases and J 3 bases; bases outside gene matches: 6. From germline, CDR1 is SGHDT and CDR2 YYEEEE. CDR3 length: 13 residues. In DNA form, the CDR3 reads TGTGCCAGCAACAGGGGCTCGGACTACGAGCAGTACTTC. Protein product: CASNRGSDYEQYF.

The sample holds one count of this clone. J is TRBJ2-7 and V is TRBV4-2, with D tentatively TRBD2 (5 bases). The length of the CDR3 is 13 residues. The germline V and J ends were trimmed by 4 bases and 2 bases, with 9 bases remaining between them. The V gene's germline CDR1 is LGHNA and CDR2 YNFKEQ. CDR3 nucleotides: TGTGCCAGCAGCCCCTTCGGGGCCTACGAGCAGTACTTC. It yields the protein CASSPFGAYEQYF.

A single count supports this clone. The chain employs TRBV25-1 and TRBJ2-7, with TRBD1 as a possible D gene (6 bases). The CDR3 sequence is 14 residues long. CDR1 is MGHDK, CDR2 SYGVNS, per germline. Trimming took 6 bases from V and 4 from J, leaving 16 bases between them. This CDR3 is CASRASEGEYEQYF. The CDR3 DNA reads as TGTGCCAGCAGGGCCTCCGAGGGGGAGTACGAGCAGTACTTC.

The sample holds one count of this clone. This chain connects TRBV25-1 to TRBJ2-1; tentative D call: TRBD2 (5 bases). From germline, CDR1 is MGHDK and CDR2 SYGVNS. CDR3 length: 15 residues. Trimming shortened V by 3 bases and J by 1 base, and 10 bases separated the two germline ends. In DNA form, the CDR3 reads TGTGCCAGCAGTGACCACTGGGAGTCCTACAATGAGCAGTTCTTC. Translated, it gives CASSDHWESYNEQFF.

The V gene is TRBV5-6, the J gene TRBJ2-7, with 7 bases that match TRBD1. The CDR3 covers 13 residues. The J segment lost 4 bases and the V segment lost 4 bases, leaving 5 bases of the junction unmatched. The germline gives CDR1 SGHDT, CDR2 YYEEEE. CDR3 nucleotides: TGTGCCAGCAGCACAGGGGTGCGATACGAGCAGTACTTC. This encodes CASSTGVRYEQYF.

The chain recombines TRBV29-1 with TRBJ1-1; perhaps TRBD1 as D (5 bases). CDR1 is SQVTM, CDR2 ANQGSEA, per germline. Trimming removed 6 bases at V and 10 bases at J, with 18 bases between. The CDR3 is 12 amino acids. CDR3 region: CSVVGAEVGAFF. CDR3 DNA sequence: TGCAGCGTGGTTGGGGCGGAGGTAGGAGCTTTCTTT.

This chain links TRBV18 with TRBJ2-7; 9 bases agree with TRBD1. CDR1 KGHSH and CDR2 LQKENI come from the germline V gene. The junction had 7 bases not matched to a gene; V was cut back by 3 bases and J by 4 bases. The CDR3 loop spans 15 amino acids. This CDR3 is CASSPTVQGAYEQYF. CDR3 DNA: TGTGCCAGCTCACCGACGGTACAGGGGGCGTACGAGCAGTACTTC.

This clone was picked up one time. The V call is TRBV29-1, the J call TRBJ2-7, with D perhaps TRBD1 (7 bases). The V end lost 7 bases, the J end lost 4 bases, and 14 bases lay between the germline ends. Germline V gene lookup returns CDR1 SQVTM and CDR2 ANQGSEA. The CDR3 loop spans 12 amino acids. The CDR3 reads CSARRGTYEQYF. CDR3 in DNA: TGCAGCGCCCGCAGGGGGACTTACGAGCAGTACTTC.

The chain recombines TRBV4-1 with TRBJ2-5, with D perhaps matching TRBD2 (5 bases). Per the germline V gene, CDR1 is MGHRA and CDR2 is YSYEKL. There are 16 residues in the CDR3. The V end was cut by 5 bases, the J end by 5 bases, with 21 bases between. The CDR3 spells CASSDDEGLFLETQYF. The CDR3 bases are TGCGCCAGCAGCGACGACGAGGGTCTTTTCTTGGAGACCCAGTACTTC.

Only a few counts were recorded for this clone. The same CDR3 arises from other DNA sequences in this sample as well. This chain joins TRBV29-1 and TRBJ2-7; 7 bases are a match to TRBD2. Per germline, CDR1 SQVTM and CDR2 ANQGSEA. The ends lost 4 bases at V and 0 bases at J; junction bases unmatched: 3. The CDR3 is 13 residues long. The CDR3 nucleotides read TGCAGCGTTGTGGGGGGGATCTCCTACGAGCAGTACTTC. It encodes CSVVGGISYEQYF.

The chain carries TRBV27 and TRBJ2-5; possibly TRBD2 for D (5 bases). The CDR3 sequence is 14 residues long. V lost 2 bases to trimming and J lost 2 bases, with 9 bases between them. Per germline, CDR1 MNHEY and CDR2 SMNVEV (reference sequence). CDR3 residues: CASSLTGLQETQYF. CDR3 nucleotide sequence: TGTGCCAGCAGTTTAACGGGGTTACAAGAGACCCAGTACTTC.

In its sample, this clone was seen once. The chain links TRBV27 to TRBJ2-7; D is undetermined. Germline V gives CDR1 MNHEY, CDR2 SMNVEV (reference sequence). V lost 5 bases and J 2 bases, leaving 10 bases between the germline ends. The CDR3 has 13 amino acids. The CDR3 DNA follows: TGTGCCAGCAGTCCCGTCATAACCTACGAGCAGTACTTC. Translating it yields CASSPVITYEQYF.

The chain combines TRBV9 with TRBJ1-5; D is unclear. The germline V gene encodes CDR1 SGDLS and CDR2 YYNGEE. The CDR3 sequence is 15 residues long. V lost 2 bases to trimming and J lost 2 bases, with 11 bases between them. CDR3 in amino acids: CASSVAGEGNQPQHF. The CDR3 DNA sequence: TGTGCCAGCAGCGTCGCAGGAGAGGGCAATCAGCCCCAGCATTTT. Full variable domain (rest looked up from reference TRBV9 and TRBJ1-5): DSGVTQTPKHLITATGQRVTLRCSPRSGDLSVYWYQQSLDQGLQFLIQYYNGEERAKGNILERFSAQQFPDLHSELNLSSLELGDSALYFCASSVAGEGNQPQHFGDGTRLSIL.

In DNA form, the CDR3 reads TGTGCCAGCAGCCCCGGCGGGGCGAGCTCCTACGAGCAGTACTTC. Translating gives CASSPGGASSYEQYF. The chain combines TRBV11-2 with TRBJ2-7, with D possibly matching TRBD2 (6 bases). The V and J ends lost 5 bases and 0 bases respectively, with 14 bases between them. The germline gives CDR1 SGHAT, CDR2 FQNNGV. This CDR3 is 15 amino acids long.

The chain carries TRBV7-9 and TRBJ1-5; D is unclear. The length of the CDR3 is 14 residues. V lost 0 bases, J lost 6 bases, and 9 bases lay in between. Germline V gene sequence: CDR1 SEHNR, CDR2 FQNEAQ (reference sequence). CDR3 protein: CASSLAGTGQPQHF. The CDR3 nucleotides are TGTGCCAGCAGCTTAGCAGGAACGGGTCAGCCCCAGCATTTT.

V is TRBV14 and J is TRBJ1-6; D not resolved. Trimming stripped 3 bases from V and 10 bases from J, with 10 bases between. The CDR3 sequence is 13 residues long. CDR1 is SGHDN and CDR2 is FVKESK in the germline V gene. The chain's CDR3 is CASSQAMGSPLHF. The CDR3 bases are TGTGCCAGCAGCCAGGCTATGGGCTCACCCCTCCACTTT.

This chain uses TRBV27 with TRBJ2-5; TRBD1 is a possible D gene (6 bases). Germline-derived CDR1 and CDR2 are MNHEY and SMNVEV (reference sequence). The CDR3 covers 14 residues. V lost 4 bases and J 2 bases, leaving 11 bases between the germline ends. The CDR3 nucleotides are TGTGCCAGCAGTTCAAGGACAGATCAAGAGACCCAGTACTTC. Its translation: CASSSRTDQETQYF.